This T cell receptor (beta chain) was obtained from a study of patients and donors after allogeneic stem cell transplantation. This clonotype was observed a few times. TCRdb passed the RT-PCR reads through MiXCR, listing each CDR3 protein once. The sample has around 200,000 distinct CDR3 sequences, 38% seen once. This sequence originates from a human donor who was either an allogeneic HSCT recipient or a stem cell or donor lymphocyte infusion donor (not recorded which). It is not recorded whose cells these are; they may come from a transplant donor. Sequencing was performed on blood, either unsorted or a sorted T cell fraction (not recorded which).

CDR3 in amino acids: CSARESPSNQPQHF. In nucleotides, the CDR3 is TGCAGTGCTAGAGAATCGCCTAGCAATCAGCCCCAGCATTTT. This chain joins TRBV20-1 and TRBJ1-5; no reliable D call. This CDR3 has 14 amino acids. Trimming removed 0 bases at V and 0 bases at J, with 6 bases between. Germline V gene sequence: CDR1 DFQATT, CDR2 SNEGSKA (reference sequence).